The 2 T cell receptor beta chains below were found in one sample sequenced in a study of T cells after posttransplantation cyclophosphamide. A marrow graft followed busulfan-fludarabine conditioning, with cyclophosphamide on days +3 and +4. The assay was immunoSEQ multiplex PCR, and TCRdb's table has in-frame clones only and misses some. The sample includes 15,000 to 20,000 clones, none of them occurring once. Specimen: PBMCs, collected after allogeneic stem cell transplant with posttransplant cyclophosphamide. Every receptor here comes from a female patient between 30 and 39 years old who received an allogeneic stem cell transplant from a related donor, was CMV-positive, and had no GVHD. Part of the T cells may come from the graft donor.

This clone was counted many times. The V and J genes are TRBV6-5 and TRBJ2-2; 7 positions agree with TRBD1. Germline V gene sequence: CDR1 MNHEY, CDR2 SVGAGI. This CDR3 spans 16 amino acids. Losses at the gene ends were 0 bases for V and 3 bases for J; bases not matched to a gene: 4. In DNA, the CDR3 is TGTGCCAGCAGTTACTCGGCAGGGGGTTACACCGGGGAGCTGTTTTTT. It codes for CASSYSAGGYTGELFF.

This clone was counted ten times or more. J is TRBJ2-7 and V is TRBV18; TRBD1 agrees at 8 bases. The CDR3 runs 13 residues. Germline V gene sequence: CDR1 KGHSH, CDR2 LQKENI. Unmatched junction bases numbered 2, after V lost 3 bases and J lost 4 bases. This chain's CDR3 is CASSPDREYEQYF. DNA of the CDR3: TGTGCCAGCTCACCGGACAGGGAGTACGAGCAGTACTTC.